These 3 T cell receptor beta chains were sequenced from one sample in a study of cytomegalovirus exposure and HLA in healthy donors. A multiplex PCR was run with 60 Vbeta primers and 13 Jbeta primers. TCRdb's copy holds only in-frame clones and misses some; the assay was immunoSEQ multiplex PCR. Of 150,000 to 200,000 clones in the sample, around nine tenths were seen once. Sequencing input: PBMCs. The receptor set was obtained from a young woman in good health and CMV-seronegative.

This rearrangement joins TRBV6-1 to TRBJ2-3; D gene uncertain. V was trimmed by 3 bases and J by 4 bases, leaving 14 bases between them. In germline, CDR1 is MNHNS, CDR2 SASEGT. CDR3 length: 15 residues. The CDR3: CASSEYQRASDTQYF. CDR3 nucleotide sequence: TGTGCCAGCAGTGAGTATCAGCGAGCCTCAGATACGCAGTATTTT.

This clone has just one count. The rearrangement uses TRBV7-9 and TRBJ2-5; TRBD2 agrees at 13 bases. The CDR3 runs 18 residues. V shed 3 bases and J 5 bases; nucleotides not matched to a gene: 12. Germline CDR1 reads SEHNR; CDR2 reads FQNEAQ (reference sequence). Written as DNA, the CDR3 is TGTGCCAGCAGCTTCCCCTTGACTAGCGGGAGGCCCGGGGAGACCCAGTACTTC. It is translated as CASSFPLTSGRPGETQYF. The entire variable domain, with the rest obtained from reference TRBV7-9 and TRBJ2-5, is as follows: DTGVSQNPRHKITKRGQNVTFRCDPISEHNRLYWYRQTLGQGPEFLTYFQNEAQLEKSRLLSDRFSAERPKGSFSTLEIQRTEQGDSAMYLCASSFPLTSGRPGETQYFGPGTRLLVL.

The V gene is TRBV10-3, the J gene TRBJ2-3; 10 bases match TRBD2. The germline V gene encodes CDR1 ENHRY and CDR2 SYGVKD. The CDR3 sequence is 14 residues long. V gave up 11 bases and J gave up 4 bases; unmatched junction bases: 9. CDR3 coding DNA: TGTGCCGCGGGAACTAGCGGGATCTCAGATACGCAGTATTTT. It is translated as CAAGTSGISDTQYF.